These 30 T cell receptor beta chains were sequenced from one sample in a study of blood T cell repertoires in COVID-19. Some clones are missing from TCRdb's copy, which holds only in-frame ones; the method was immunoSEQ multiplex PCR. Of almost 85,000 clones listed, around 83% are singletons. The source material was peripheral blood. The receptors originated from a man aged 80 or over with active or convalescent COVID-19.

Details on this clone: Its ends do not fully match the called genes, so a read error is possible. This sequence joins TRBV5-6 and TRBJ2-1; tentatively, D is TRBD2 (5 bases). CDR1 SGHDT and CDR2 YYEEEE come from the germline V gene. The CDR3 is made up of 12 amino acids. This chain's CDR3 is CASSLATGIPIF. The DNA for the CDR3 is TGTGCCAGCAGCTTGGCCACGGGGATCCCGATCTTC.

The V call is TRBV16, the J call TRBJ2-1; 13 nucleotides line up with TRBD2. From germline, CDR1 is KGHSY and CDR2 FQNENV. Losses at the gene ends were 4 bases for V and 6 bases for J; bases not matched to a gene: 9. The CDR3 runs to 17 residues. The CDR3 spells CASSLFGTSGTPNEQFF. In nucleotides, the CDR3 is TGTGCCAGCAGCCTTTTCGGGACTAGCGGGACTCCCAATGAGCAGTTCTTC.

This clone occurred once. This chain connects TRBV5-1 to TRBJ1-4, with D tentatively TRBD1 (5 bases). V was shortened by 7 bases and J by 2 bases, with 12 bases between the two germline ends. In germline, CDR1 is SGHRS, CDR2 YFSETQ. The CDR3 has 14 amino acids. The CDR3 region is CASLLRDTNEKLFF. DNA of the CDR3: TGCGCCAGCTTGCTCAGGGATACTAATGAAAAACTGTTTTTT.

This chain uses TRBV7-9 with TRBJ1-6, with 9 bases fitting TRBD1. The CDR3 length is 15 residues. With V trimmed by 7 bases and J by 7 bases, 8 bases remained unmatched. In germline, CDR1 is SEHNR, CDR2 FQNEAQ (reference sequence). The CDR3 here is CASTLGGQGNSPLHF. The CDR3 DNA sequence: TGTGCCAGCACCCTAGGGGGACAGGGCAATTCACCCCTCCACTTT.

The rearrangement links TRBV21-1 to TRBJ2-1; the DNA was not used to check the table's D call, TRBD2. TRBV21-1 is tagged as a pseudogene. CDR3 length: 14 amino acids. CDR3 loop: CASTRLAGYNEQFF. Written as DNA, the CDR3 is TGTGCCAGCACCCGACTAGCGGGGTACAATGAGCAGTTCTTC.

The chain uses TRBV6-5 and TRBJ1-1; tentatively, D is TRBD1 (5 bases). V was trimmed by 2 bases and J by 4 bases, leaving 14 bases between them. CDR1 is MNHEY, CDR2 SVGAGI, per germline. CDR3 length equals 15 residues. The chain's CDR3 is CASSYRGSDGTEAFF. The CDR3 nucleotides are TGTGCCAGCAGTTACAGGGGATCGGACGGCACTGAAGCTTTCTTT.

The chain recombines TRBV18 with TRBJ2-1; D might be TRBD2 (6 bases). The CDR3 consists of 16 residues. From germline, CDR1 is KGHSH and CDR2 LQKENI. Trimming cost V 1 base and J 0 bases, with 10 bases left between them. The CDR3 spells CASSPLTGSSYNEQFF. The CDR3 coding sequence is TGTGCCAGCTCACCACTAACCGGGAGCTCCTACAATGAGCAGTTCTTC.

The rearrangement joins TRBV6-4 to TRBJ2-3; TRBD2 aligns across 8 bases. Unmatched junction bases numbered 3, after V lost 0 bases and J lost 1 base. Germline V lookup: CDR1 MRHNA, CDR2 SNTAGT. CDR3 length equals 16 residues. CDR3 residues: CASSDSGLAGTDTQYF. The CDR3, as DNA: TGTGCCAGCAGTGACTCAGGACTAGCTGGCACAGATACGCAGTATTTT.

In this sample, this clone turned up a few times. The chain recombines TRBV3-1 (or the pseudogene TRBV3-2) with TRBJ1-5, with TRBD1 as a possible D gene (6 bases). V lost 6 bases to trimming and J lost 9 bases, with 15 bases between them. This CDR3 spans 13 amino acids. CDR1 and CDR2 (germline): LGHDT, YNNKEL (reference sequence). For the CDR3, the DNA is TGTGCCAGCAGTACGACAGGTGGAGCGCCCCAGCATTTT. Residues: CASSTTGGAPQHF.

This clone turned up a few times. V gene TRBV19 combines with J gene TRBJ2-1; 8 bases are shared with TRBD2. The CDR3 consists of 16 residues. The germline CDR1 and CDR2 sequences are LNHDA and SQIVND (reference sequence). The J segment lost 2 bases and the V segment lost 3 bases, leaving 6 bases of the junction unmatched. The CDR3 loop is CASSINSGATYNEQFF. The CDR3 region has the DNA TGTGCCAGTAGTATCAATAGCGGGGCAACCTACAATGAGCAGTTCTTC.

The rearrangement joins TRBV19 to TRBJ2-2; 10 bases map to TRBD2. In germline, CDR1 is LNHDA, CDR2 SQIVND (reference sequence). This CDR3 is built from 18 residues. J gave up 1 base and V 1 base, and 6 bases lay outside the gene matches. CDR3 residues: CASSIGLAGALNTGELFF. The CDR3 region has the DNA TGTGCCAGTAGTATAGGCCTAGCGGGGGCCTTGAACACCGGGGAGCTGTTTTTT.

The J gene is TRBJ2-3, the V gene TRBV18, with 9 bases fitting TRBD1. The CDR3 consists of 15 residues. Germline V lookup: CDR1 KGHSH, CDR2 LQKENI. The junction had 5 bases not matched to a gene; V was cut back by 4 bases and J by 3 bases. CDR3 region: CASSHRDRVTDTQYF. CDR3 sequence (DNA): TGTGCCAGCTCACACCGGGACAGGGTAACAGATACGCAGTATTTT.

The V call is TRBV6-5, the J call TRBJ2-3, with D tentatively TRBD2 (6 bases). Germline V gives CDR1 MNHEY, CDR2 SVGAGI. The V gene lost 2 bases and the J gene lost 2 bases, with 14 bases spanning the gap. This CDR3 region has 16 residues. The CDR3 DNA follows: TGTGCCAGCAGTTACGGGTCGGGAGTTGACACAGATACGCAGTATTTT. Its protein product is CASSYGSGVDTDTQYF.

V is TRBV11-2 and J is TRBJ1-2; no clear D. Germline V gene sequence: CDR1 SGHAT, CDR2 FQNNGV. Trimming shortened V by 1 base and J by 2 bases, and 5 bases separated the two germline ends. The length of the CDR3 is 13 residues. CDR3: CASSLGPNYGYTF. CDR3 sequence (DNA): TGTGCCAGCAGCTTAGGGCCGAACTATGGCTACACCTTC.

The chain uses TRBV3-1 (or the pseudogene TRBV3-2) and TRBJ2-7; 7 bases match TRBD2. Losses at the gene ends were 3 bases for V and 3 bases for J; bases not matched to a gene: 11. The CDR3 consists of 16 residues. Germline V gives CDR1 LGHDT, CDR2 YNNKEL (reference sequence). CDR3 sequence reads: CASSQGAGPNFYEQYF. The CDR3 DNA sequence: TGTGCCAGCAGCCAGGGAGCGGGGCCTAATTTCTACGAGCAGTACTTC.

This sequence joins TRBV7-8 and TRBJ1-5; D uncertain. The length of the CDR3 is 16 residues. V dropped 5 bases and J dropped 2 bases, with 16 bases sitting between them. CDR1 and CDR2 from the germline V gene are SGHVS and FQNEAQ. DNA for the CDR3: TGTGCCAGCAGCGCTCGGACGGGATCCGGCAATCAGCCCCAGCATTTT. Its protein product is CASSARTGSGNQPQHF.

V gene TRBV19 combines with J gene TRBJ1-5, with 8 bases lining up with TRBD1. Germline trimming cut 0 bases from V and 3 bases from J; bases unmatched to any gene: 7. Germline CDR1 is LNHDA and CDR2 is SQIVND (reference sequence). CDR3 length: 17 amino acids. CDR3 bases: TGTGCCAGTAGTATAGACGGGACAGGAACCAACAATCAGCCCCAGCATTTT. This codes for CASSIDGTGTNNQPQHF. Using reference TRBV19 and TRBJ1-5 for the parts outside the CDR3, the full variable domain is DGGITQSPKYLFRKEGQNVTLSCEQNLNHDAMYWYRQDPGQGLRLIYYSQIVNDFQKGDIAEGYSVSREKKESFPLTVTSAQKNPTAFYLCASSIDGTGTNNQPQHFGDGTRLSIL.

The chain couples TRBV19 to TRBJ2-1, with TRBD1 identical over 8 bases. Germline CDR1 is LNHDA and CDR2 is SQIVND (reference sequence). The CDR3 consists of 14 residues. J lost 9 bases, V lost 1 base, and 5 bases had no gene match. The DNA for the CDR3 is TGTGCCAGTAGTATAGGCCGGGACAGGTCTGAGCAGTTCTTC. As protein: CASSIGRDRSEQFF.

This clone has only one observation. J is TRBJ2-7 and V is TRBV20-1; weak D call: TRBD1 (6 bases). V was shortened by 3 bases and J by 3 bases, with 18 bases between the two germline ends. Germline V CDR1 and CDR2: DFQATT, SNEGSKA (reference sequence). The CDR3 totals 15 residues. The CDR3 region is CSASGPAGAFYEQYF. DNA for the CDR3: TGCAGTGCTAGTGGGCCGGCAGGGGCGTTCTACGAGCAGTACTTC.

This chain links TRBV7-2 with TRBJ1-1; 12 bases fit TRBD1. CDR3 length: 17 amino acids. Germline CDR1 and CDR2: SGHTA and FQGNSA. Trimming cost V 1 base and J 4 bases; bases outside gene matches: 7. CDR3 residues: CASSLDGDRGRGTEAFF. The CDR3 nucleotides read TGTGCCAGCAGCTTAGACGGGGACAGGGGGCGTGGCACTGAAGCTTTCTTT.

In nucleotides, the CDR3 is TGTGCCAGCAGCCCCTACCCCGGGGAGCAGTACTTC. It yields the protein CASSPYPGEQYF. The genes are TRBV11-3 and TRBJ2-7; D remains unclear. Per the germline V gene, CDR1 is SGHNT and CDR2 is YENEEA. CDR3 length: 12 amino acids. V lost 5 bases to trimming and J lost 7 bases, with 12 bases between them.

This chain uses TRBV28 with TRBJ1-6; a possible D gene is TRBD1 (6 bases). Germline V CDR1 and CDR2: MDHEN, SYDVKM. The CDR3 runs to 18 residues. Trimming cost V 8 bases and J 4 bases, with 24 bases left between them. The CDR3 region is CASARGGSVNAYNSPLHF. DNA of the CDR3: TGTGCCAGCGCCCGCGGGGGCAGTGTAAACGCTTATAATTCACCCCTCCACTTT. Full variable domain (rest looked up from reference TRBV28 and TRBJ1-6): DVKVTQSSRYLVKRTGEKVFLECVQDMDHENMFWYRQDPGLGLRLIYFSYDVKMKEKGDIPEGYSVSREKKERFSLILESASTNQTSMYLCASARGGSVNAYNSPLHFGNGTRLTVT.

This chain links TRBV6-5 with TRBJ2-5; 8 bases agree with TRBD1. The CDR3 is 13 amino acids. V shed 7 bases, J shed 5 bases, and the junction held 6 bases outside the gene matches. Germline V CDR1 and CDR2: MNHEY, SVGAGI. The CDR3 DNA sequence: TGTGCCAGCACTCGGGACAGGCCGGAGACCCAGTACTTC. Translation: CASTRDRPETQYF.

The rearrangement links TRBV14 to TRBJ2-7; 12 bases fit TRBD2. Germline CDR1 is SGHDN and CDR2 is FVKESK. This CDR3 spans 15 amino acids. V lost 3 bases to trimming and J lost 0 bases; unmatched junction nucleotides: 0. The DNA for the CDR3 is TGTGCCAGCAGCCAGGGACTAGCGGGCTCCTACGAGCAGTACTTC. This encodes CASSQGLAGSYEQYF.

The gene calls are TRBV7-9 and TRBJ1-2, with 8 bases that match TRBD1. The CDR3 is 14 residues long. V trimming: 3 bases; J trimming: 6 bases; junction bases outside the gene matches: 6. CDR1 SEHNR and CDR2 FQNEAQ come from the germline V gene (reference sequence). CDR3 coding DNA: TGTGCCAGCAGCTTGGCAGGGGGCTTCCATGGCTACACCTTC. Protein sequence: CASSLAGGFHGYTF.

The chain links TRBV5-1 to TRBJ1-3, with 9 positions matching TRBD1. Trimming at V came to 4 bases and at J to 0 bases, leaving 8 bases not matched to a gene. Germline CDR1 and CDR2: SGHRS and YFSETQ. The CDR3 contains 17 residues. CDR3 sequence (DNA): TGCGCCAGCAGCCTGACCGGGACAGGGTTCTCTGGAAACACCATATATTTT. It translates to CASSLTGTGFSGNTIYF.

This chain connects TRBV19 to TRBJ1-2; 11 positions match TRBD1. The J segment lost 7 bases and the V segment lost 3 bases, leaving 4 bases of the junction unmatched. In germline, CDR1 is LNHDA, CDR2 SQIVND (reference sequence). The CDR3 is made up of 14 amino acids. Written as DNA, the CDR3 is TGTGCCAGTAGTATTGGACAGGGGGCTGTTGGCTACACCTTC. It is translated as CASSIGQGAVGYTF.

This clone turned up a few times. The gene calls are TRBV5-4 and TRBJ2-1, with 7 bases matching TRBD1. Looked up from germline, CDR1 is SGHNT and CDR2 is YYREEE (reference sequence). V dropped 2 bases and J dropped 3; count of bases not matched to a gene: 2. The CDR3 loop spans 14 amino acids. The CDR3 DNA sequence: TGTGCCAGCAGCTTACGACAGGGCTACAATGAGCAGTTCTTC. Translating it yields CASSLRQGYNEQFF.

The V gene is TRBV11-2, the J gene TRBJ2-7, with 11 bases that match TRBD2. The CDR3 loop spans 13 amino acids. Germline V gene lookup returns CDR1 SGHAT and CDR2 FQNNGV. After removal of 3 bases from V and 6 bases from J, the junction contained 1 base not matched to a gene. The CDR3: CASSFSGGVEQYF. The CDR3 DNA follows: TGTGCCAGCAGCTTTAGCGGGGGGGTCGAGCAGTACTTC.

V and J are TRBV5-4 and TRBJ2-3; 14 bases agree with TRBD2. CDR1 is SGHNT and CDR2 is YYREEE in the germline V gene (reference sequence). The CDR3 runs to 16 residues. J lost 4 bases, V lost 0 bases, and 1 base had no gene match. The CDR3 nucleotides are TGTGCCAGCAGCTTGGGACTAGCGGGAGGGGCAGATACGCAGTATTTT. As protein: CASSLGLAGGADTQYF.